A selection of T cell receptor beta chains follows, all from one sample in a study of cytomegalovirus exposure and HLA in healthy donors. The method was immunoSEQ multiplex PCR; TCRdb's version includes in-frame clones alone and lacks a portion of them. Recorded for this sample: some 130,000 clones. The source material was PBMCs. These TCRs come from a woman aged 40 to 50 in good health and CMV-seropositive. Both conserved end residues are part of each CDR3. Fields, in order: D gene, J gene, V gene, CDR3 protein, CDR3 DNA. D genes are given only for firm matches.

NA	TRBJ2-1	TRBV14	CASSASSYNEQFF	TGTGCCAGCAGCGCGAGCTCCTACAATGAGCAGTTCTTC
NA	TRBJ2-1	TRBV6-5	CASRLIGGSYNEQFF	TGTGCCAGCAGGTTAATAGGAGGGTCCTACAATGAGCAGTTCTTC
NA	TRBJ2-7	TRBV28	CASKVAVSYEQYF	TGTGCCAGCAAGGTTGCGGTCTCCTACGAGCAGTACTTC
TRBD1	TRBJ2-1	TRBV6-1	CASMKQGAYNEQFF	TGTGCCAGCATGAAGCAGGGGGCGTACAATGAGCAGTTCTTC
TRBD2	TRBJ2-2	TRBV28	CASRSTSGPTGELFF	TGTGCCAGCAGGTCTACTAGCGGGCCCACCGGGGAGCTGTTTTTT
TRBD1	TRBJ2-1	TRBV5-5	CASSTLDRAHEQFF	TGTGCCAGCAGCACCTTGGACAGGGCACATGAGCAGTTCTTC
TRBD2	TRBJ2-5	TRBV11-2	CASSLELAMRETQYF	TGTGCCAGCAGCTTAGAACTAGCGATGAGAGAGACCCAGTACTTC
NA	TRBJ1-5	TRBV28	CASSLWPGYNQPQHF	TGTGCCAGCAGTTTATGGCCGGGGTACAATCAGCCCCAGCATTTT
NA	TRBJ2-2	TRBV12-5	CASGFLQGSTGELFF	TGTGCTAGTGGTTTCCTACAGGGTAGCACCGGGGAGCTGTTTTTT
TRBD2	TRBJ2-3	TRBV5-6	CASSSIGIGRERGDTQYF	TGTGCCAGCAGCTCCATCGGCATCGGGCGGGAGCGTGGAGATACGCAGTATTTT
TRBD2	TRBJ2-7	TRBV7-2	CASSSDGLADFYEQYF	TGTGCCAGCAGCTCCGATGGGCTAGCGGATTTCTACGAGCAGTACTTC
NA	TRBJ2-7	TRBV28	CASSLVRGLQYF	TGTGCCAGCAGTTTAGTTCGGGGACTCCAGTACTTC
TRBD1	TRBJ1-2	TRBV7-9	CASSPRTGISGYTF	TGTGCCAGCAGCCCGCGGACAGGGATAAGTGGCTACACCTTC
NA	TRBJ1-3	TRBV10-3	CAISENDRKDTIYF	TGTGCCATCAGTGAGAACGACAGGAAGGACACCATATATTTT
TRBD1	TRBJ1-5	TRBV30	CACQTGTGNQPQHF	TGTGCCTGCCAGACAGGGACGGGAAATCAGCCCCAGCATTTT
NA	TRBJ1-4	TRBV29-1	CSGTRATNEKLFF	TGCAGCGGGACGAGGGCAACTAATGAAAAACTGTTTTTT
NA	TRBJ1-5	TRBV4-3	CASSLGAGGNQPQHF	TGCGCCAGCAGCCTGGGAGCAGGGGGCAATCAGCCCCAGCATTTT
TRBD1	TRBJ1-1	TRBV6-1	CASSRDRGNTEAFF	TGTGCCAGCAGCCGGGACAGGGGAAACACTGAAGCTTTCTTT
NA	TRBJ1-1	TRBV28	CASSFLDIIGNTEAFF	TGTGCCAGCAGTTTCCTCGACATCATCGGGAACACTGAAGCTTTCTTT
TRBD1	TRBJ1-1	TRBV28	CASSLTGLAEAFF	TGTGCCAGCAGTTTGACAGGGCTGGCTGAAGCTTTCTTT
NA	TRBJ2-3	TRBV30	CAWSGDRIDTQYF	TGTGCCTGGAGCGGGGATAGGATTGATACGCAGTATTTT
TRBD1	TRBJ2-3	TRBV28	CASSTPTGASTDTQYF	TGTGCCAGCAGTACTCCGACAGGGGCTAGCACAGATACGCAGTATTTT
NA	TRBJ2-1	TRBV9	CASSYSTGSSYEQFF	TGTGCCAGCAGCTACTCCACCGGGTCGTCGTATGAGCAGTTCTTC
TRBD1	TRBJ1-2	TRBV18	CASSLLQGDYYGYTF	TGTGCCAGCTCACTTCTACAGGGGGATTACTATGGCTACACCTTC
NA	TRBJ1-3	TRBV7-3	CASSRVVSGNTIYF	TGTGCCAGCAGCCGAGTGGTGTCTGGAAACACCATATATTTT
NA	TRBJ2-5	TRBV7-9	CASSLAGAGETQYF	TGTGCCAGCAGCTTAGCAGGGGCAGGAGAGACCCAGTACTTC
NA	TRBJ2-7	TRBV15	CATSRGRGSYEQYF	TGTGCCACCAGCAGAGGCAGGGGCTCCTACGAGCAGTACTTC
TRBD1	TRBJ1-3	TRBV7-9	CASSSTGGNGNTIYF	TGTGCCAGCAGCTCAACAGGGGGAAACGGAAACACCATATATTTT
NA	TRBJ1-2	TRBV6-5	CASSYWAGDDGYTF	TGTGCCAGCAGTTACTGGGCAGGGGATGATGGCTACACCTTC
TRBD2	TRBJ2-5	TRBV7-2	CASSLVGGSGETQYF	TGTGCCAGCAGCTTAGTGGGCGGGAGCGGAGAGACCCAGTACTTC
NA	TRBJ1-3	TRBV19	CASRPSITGNTIYF	TGTGCCAGTAGACCTAGTATCACTGGAAACACCATATATTTT
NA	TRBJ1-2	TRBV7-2	CASSLQVGSGGYTF	TGTGCCAGCAGCTTACAGGTCGGATCGGGAGGCTACACCTTC
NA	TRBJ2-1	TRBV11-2	CASRVSDIPLWAYNEQFF	TGTGCCAGCAGAGTGAGCGATATCCCCCTATGGGCCTACAATGAGCAGTTCTTC
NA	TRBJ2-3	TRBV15	CATSSRGSTDTQYF	TGTGCCACCAGCAGTAGGGGATCCACAGATACGCAGTATTTT
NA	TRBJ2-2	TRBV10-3	CAISAGSLRVGELFF	TGTGCCATCTCGGCGGGTTCCTTGCGGGTCGGGGAGCTGTTTTTT
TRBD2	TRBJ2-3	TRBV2	CASSEGTRGDSGTQYF	TGTGCCAGCAGTGAAGGGACTAGAGGGGATTCTGGTACGCAGTATTTT
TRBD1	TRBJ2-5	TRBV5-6	CASSWTGEETQYF	TGTGCCAGCAGTTGGACAGGGGAAGAGACCCAGTACTTC
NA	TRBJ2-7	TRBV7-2	CASSSALEQYF	TGTGCCAGCAGCTCAGCCCTAGAGCAGTACTTC